Reported below is one TCR beta chain. The antigen is not known. The data were taken from a study of cytotoxic CD8 clonotypes in ibrutinib-treated CLL. Study overall: The subjects consisted of roughly 12 relapsed/refractory and about 14 treatment-naive individuals, with approximately 18 IGHV unmutated. Samples averaged about 260,000 productive templates and 80,000 to 100,000 productive rearrangements.

Study-level results: Clonality was elevated at ibrutinib response and had returned toward baseline at progression.

The ends were cut back, 0 bases at V and 0 bases at J, with 9 bases in the middle. Per the germline V gene, CDR1 is WSHSY and CDR2 is SAAADI. The CDR3 is 15 residues long. The intended depth for sequencing was 1 in 200,000 to 1 in 1 million T cells. Clones were read by immunoSEQ multiplex PCR, and TCRdb kept only the in-frame ones, dropping some. The sample has more than 200,000 clones, about 75% seen once. This receptor was identified in a human donor with chronic lymphocytic leukemia. The chain links TRBV10-2 to TRBJ2-7; D is uncertain. Sequences were derived from PBMCs, sampled after 12 months of ibrutinib treatment. The chain's CDR3 is CASSESGRSSYEQYF. CDR3 in DNA: TGCGCCAGCAGTGAGTCTGGGCGGAGCTCCTACGAGCAGTACTTC.